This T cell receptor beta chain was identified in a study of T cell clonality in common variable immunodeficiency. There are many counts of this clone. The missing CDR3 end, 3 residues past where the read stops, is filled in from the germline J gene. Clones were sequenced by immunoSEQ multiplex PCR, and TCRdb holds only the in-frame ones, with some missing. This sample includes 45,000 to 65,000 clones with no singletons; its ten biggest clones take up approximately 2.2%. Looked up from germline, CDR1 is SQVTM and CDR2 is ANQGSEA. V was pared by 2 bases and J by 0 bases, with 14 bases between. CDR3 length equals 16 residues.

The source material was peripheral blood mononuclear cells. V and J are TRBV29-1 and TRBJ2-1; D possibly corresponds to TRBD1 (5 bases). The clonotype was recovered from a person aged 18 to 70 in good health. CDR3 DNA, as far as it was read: TGCAGCGTTGAATCGGCGCAGGGTAGCTCCTACAATGAG. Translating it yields CSVESAQGSSYNE. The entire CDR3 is CSVESAQGSSYNEQFF.